This note documents a single T cell receptor (beta chain) sequence. The target antigen is unknown. Germline V CDR1 and CDR2: SGHAT, FQNNGV. Trimming took off 3 bases at V and 6 bases at J, with 15 bases between the two ends. The CDR3 runs to 15 residues. Hyperthyroidism of Graves' type that showed no ophthalmopathy progression within 18 months was stable. These patients, aged 18 to 65, had recently diagnosed hyperthyroidism lasting under 2 months. It was RNA transcripts that yielded the amplified TCR beta CDR3 regions. Initially, a first-round RT-PCR of the TCR CDR3 employed the HTBI primer set. TCRdb itself ran the multiplex PCR reads through MiXCR, one entry per CDR3 protein. The sample includes approximately 400,000 distinct CDR3 sequences, around a quarter of them seen just once. The sample belongs to a study of T cells in Graves' hyperthyroidism and ophthalmopathy. Study as a whole: Peripheral blood was obtained at initial diagnosis, preceding any treatment. Notes on the study in general: Among thyroid clonotypes expanded above 0.001, most also appeared in blood.

The sequence was obtained from a man between 45 and 60 years old with Graves' hyperthyroidism. The rearrangement links TRBV11-2 to TRBJ2-1; TRBD1 or TRBD2 may be the D gene (5 bases each). Material: blood. CDR3 DNA sequence: TGTGCCAGCAGCTTGGCAAACCCCGGGACCAATGAGCAGTTCTTC. It is translated as CASSLANPGTNEQFF.